The sequence of this TCR beta chain was determined in a study of blood T cells in healthy people across ages. The CDR3 loop spans 12 amino acids. V gave up 8 bases and J gave up 5 bases, with 11 bases separating them. This clonotype was recorded many times. With each sample, at least 5 micrograms of total RNA were extracted. A sample-barcoded 5' primer and a J-beta primer mix were used in a second PCR of about 6 to 12 cycles. TCRdb reanalysed the 5' RACE reads using MiXCR and keeps one entry per CDR3 protein. The sample yields 500,000 to 650,000 distinct CDR3 sequences, about 25% seen once. These records were also assigned to another study, of T cells of mothers and their children. That source adds: Overlap in related mother-child pairs always slightly exceeded unrelated pairs, never significantly.

This TCR came from a boy aged 2 to 9 in good health. The chain recombines TRBV12-3 or TRBV12-4 with TRBJ2-3; TRBD1 is a possible D gene (5 bases). The sample consisted of blood. The CDR3, as DNA: TGTGCCAGCTCACCCACAGGAGATACGCAGTATTTT. Protein: CASSPTGDTQYF.